Listed below are T cell receptor beta chains from one sample, sequenced in a study of OX40 agonist ivuxolimab in advanced cancers. The assay was immunoSEQ multiplex PCR, and TCRdb's table has in-frame clones only and misses some. The sample has about 45,000 clones; 86% are singletons. The sequencing used CD4+ or CD8+ T cells sorted from blood, collected in a trial of the OX40 agonist ivuxolimab. The receptor source for this set is an adult with an advanced solid tumor such as melanoma, head and neck, liver or kidney cancer. Both conserved end residues are part of each CDR3. A D gene is named only where the DNA matches it firmly. The size field is filled for only some rows; it gives once, few, many or a size class.

.	.	TRBV7-9	TRBJ1-2	13	TGTGCCAGCAGCTTAGGACAGGCCCGCGGCTACACCTTC	CASSLGQARGYTF
.	.	TRBV18	TRBJ2-1	12	TGTGCCAGCTCATTACAGGGCAATGAGCAGTTCTTC	CASSLQGNEQFF
.	.	TRBV7-9	TRBJ2-2	18	TGTGCCAGCAGCCCCCCGGGGGCACAGGGTTCTCACACCGGGGAGCTGTTTTTT	CASSPPGAQGSHTGELFF
.	.	TRBV6-1	TRBJ2-1	11	TGTGCCAGCAGTGACAGCAATGAGCAGTTCTTC	CASSDSNEQFF
.	once	TRBV6-5	TRBJ2-7	13	TGTGCCAGCAGTCCCGGCGCCTTGGGGGAGCAGTACTTC	CASSPGALGEQYF
TRBD2	.	TRBV4-2	TRBJ2-7	16	TGTGCCAGCAGCCAAGGGACTAGCGGGAGCTCCTACGAGCAGTACTTC	CASSQGTSGSSYEQYF
.	few	TRBV5-4	TRBJ1-2	11	TGTGCCCTAGGGGGAGGTCGCGGCTACACCTTC	CALGGGRGYTF
.	.	TRBV28	TRBJ2-7	13	TGTGCCAGCAGTTTATTGGAGGGTTACGAGCAGTACTTC	CASSLLEGYEQYF
.	.	TRBV19	TRBJ2-7	12	TGTGCCAGTAGTCCAGGGAGCTACGAGCAGTACTTC	CASSPGSYEQYF
.	few	TRBV10-3	TRBJ2-7	14	TGTGCCATCAGTGTTGGGGCGGAAACCTACGAGCAGTACTTC	CAISVGAETYEQYF
.	medium-sized	TRBV19	TRBJ1-2	10	TGTGCCACCAGAGAGTCGGCCTACACCTTC	CATRESAYTF
.	.	TRBV11-2	TRBJ2-7	15	TGTGCCAGCAGCGGGCCGGGGGGCAGGATCTACGAGCAGTACTTC	CASSGPGGRIYEQYF
.	once	TRBV5-5	TRBJ1-1	13	TGTGCCAGCAGCTTTGGAGGGGGCACTGAAGCTTTCTTT	CASSFGGGTEAFF
TRBD1	few	TRBV15	TRBJ2-2	19	TGTGCCACCAGCAGAGTTAGGGGAAGACAGGGGAAGAACACCGGGGAGCTGTTTTTT	CATSRVRGRQGKNTGELFF
.	.	TRBV7-2	TRBJ1-2	13	TGTGCCAGCAGCTTATTGGGGCACTATGGCTACACCTTC	CASSLLGHYGYTF
.	.	TRBV30	TRBJ2-6	16	TGTGCCTGGGGTAAGGGATTGGACTCTGGGGCCAACGTCCTGACTTTC	CAWGKGLDSGANVLTF
.	.	TRBV4-2	TRBJ2-7	15	TGTGCCAGCAGCCCCCTTGATTCAACCACCTACGAGCAGTACTTC	CASSPLDSTTYEQYF
.	.	TRBV5-6	TRBJ1-1	13	TGTGCCAGCAGCTTTGCGGTGAACACTGAAGCTTTCTTT	CASSFAVNTEAFF
TRBD1	.	TRBV7-6	TRBJ1-6	15	TGTGCCAGCAGTTTAGGACAGGGGTTTCATTCACCCCTCCACTTT	CASSLGQGFHSPLHF
.	.	TRBV7-6	TRBJ2-7	14	TGTGCCAGCAGCTCTGGACAGCAGAGATACGAGCAGTACTTC	CASSSGQQRYEQYF
TRBD1	.	TRBV5-4	TRBJ1-3	15	TGTGCCAGCAGCCTAGACAGGGGTTACGGAAACACCATATATTTT	CASSLDRGYGNTIYF
.	.	TRBV19	TRBJ2-7	13	TGTGCCAGTAGTATAAGGCCTCTATACGAGCAGTACTTC	CASSIRPLYEQYF
TRBD1	.	TRBV28	TRBJ1-5	14	TGTGCCAGCAGTTTCGGCAGGGGGAATCAGCCCCAGCATTTT	CASSFGRGNQPQHF
TRBD1	.	TRBV10-3	TRBJ1-5	14	TGTGCCATCGGAGCTGACAGGGAAGAGAAGCCCCAGCATTTT	CAIGADREEKPQHF
TRBD1	.	TRBV27	TRBJ2-1	14	TGTGCCAGCAGTCCAAGACAGGGGGGGGATGAGCAGTTCTTC	CASSPRQGGDEQFF
.	.	TRBV6-5	TRBJ1-2	13	TGTGCCAGCAGTTACTATACAGCCTATGGCTACACCTTC	CASSYYTAYGYTF
.	.	TRBV11-1	TRBJ2-2	15	TGTGCCAGCAGCTTGGGGGGCTATAGTGCCGGGGAGCTGTTTTTT	CASSLGGYSAGELFF
.	.	TRBV29-1	TRBJ2-7	11	TGCAGCGTTGAGGTCGACTACGAGCAGTACTTC	CSVEVDYEQYF
.	.	TRBV6-6	TRBJ1-1	13	TGTGCCAGCAGTACGGCAGGGCGATCTGAAGCTTTCTTT	CASSTAGRSEAFF
.	once	TRBV9	TRBJ2-1	12	TGTGCCAGCAGCGTAAGCCCCGATGAGCAGTTCTTC	CASSVSPDEQFF
TRBD1	.	TRBV10-3	TRBJ1-2	16	TGTGCCATCAGTGGACGGGACAGGGGGTTCGGGTATGGCTACACCTTC	CAISGRDRGFGYGYTF
TRBD2	.	TRBV9	TRBJ2-1	19	TGTGCCAGCAGCGTACCCTTGGGAAGCGGGAGAGGGTCCTACAATGAGCAGTTCTTC	CASSVPLGSGRGSYNEQFF
TRBD1	.	TRBV18	TRBJ1-5	14	TGTGCCAGCTCAGCGACAGGGGGCAAACAGCCCCAGCATTTT	CASSATGGKQPQHF
.	.	TRBV13	TRBJ2-7	15	TGTGCCAGCAGCCCCCAGGGTTCCCCGTTCTACGAGCAGTACTTC	CASSPQGSPFYEQYF
TRBD1	.	TRBV7-9	TRBJ2-5	17	TGTGCCAGCAGCTTAGCGACAGGGTTGCTTCTTCAAGAGACCCAGTACTTC	CASSLATGLLLQETQYF
.	once	TRBV9	TRBJ1-3	16	TGTGCCAGCAGCGTAGATCGGGACACTGGGCAAAACACCATATATTTT	CASSVDRDTGQNTIYF
.	.	TRBV9	TRBJ2-5	17	TGTGCCAGCAGCGTAAACTTGGCGCCAAAACCCGGGGAGACCCAGTACTTC	CASSVNLAPKPGETQYF
.	once	TRBV7-2	TRBJ2-7	17	TGTGCCAGCAGCTTAGAACAGATCGGGTGGCCACCCCCGGAGCAGTACTTC	CASSLEQIGWPPPEQYF
TRBD1	once	TRBV9	TRBJ2-2	17	TGTGCCAGCAGCGAAGGGGGGACAGGGGGCGCACCCGGGGAGCTGTTTTTT	CASSEGGTGGAPGELFF
.	.	TRBV7-2	TRBJ1-1	17	TGTGCCAGCAGCTTTTATGAGCGGGGGAAAATGAACACTGAAGCTTTCTTT	CASSFYERGKMNTEAFF
.	.	TRBV9	TRBJ2-2	12	TGTGCCAGCAGCGACAACACCGGGGAGCTGTTTTTT	CASSDNTGELFF
TRBD2	.	TRBV6-5	TRBJ2-1	14	TGTGCCAGCAGTTACCTCCGACTAGCGGATGAGCAGTTCTTC	CASSYLRLADEQFF
.	.	TRBV7-6	TRBJ2-3	16	TGTGCCAGCAGCTTATCCGGGGGGCCACCGTCGGATACGCAGTATTTT	CASSLSGGPPSDTQYF
TRBD2	.	TRBV7-8	TRBJ2-7	15	TGTGCCAGCAGCTTCGGACTAGCGATATCGGGCGAGCAGTACTTC	CASSFGLAISGEQYF
.	.	TRBV27	TRBJ1-1	13	TGTGCCAGCAGTTTAGGATGGAACACTGAAGCTTTCTTT	CASSLGWNTEAFF
.	.	TRBV9	TRBJ2-2	12	TGTGCCAGCAGCTTGAACACCGGGGAGCTGTTTTTT	CASSLNTGELFF
TRBD2	once	TRBV19	TRBJ2-7	14	TGTGCCAGTCGGTCCCGGGCGGGAGGGGACGAGCAGTACTTC	CASRSRAGGDEQYF
.	.	TRBV5-4	TRBJ2-7	13	TGTGCCAGCAGCGGGGCGGAGGGTCGGGAGCAGTACTTC	CASSGAEGREQYF
TRBD2	.	TRBV7-6	TRBJ2-1	19	TGTGCCAGCAGCTTAGCGCGAATTGGACTAGCGGGGGGATACAATGAGCAGTTCTTC	CASSLARIGLAGGYNEQFF
TRBD1	few	TRBV7-3	TRBJ2-2	16	TGTGCCAGCACACGGGACAGGCCCCCGAACACCGGGGAGCTGTTTTTT	CASTRDRPPNTGELFF
.	.	TRBV7-9	TRBJ1-2	12	TGTGCCAGCAGCGCGGAGAAATACGGCTACACCTTC	CASSAEKYGYTF
.	.	TRBV5-1	TRBJ2-3	16	TGCGCCAGCAGCTTGGGGTATGTAGAGCAAACAGATACGCAGTATTTT	CASSLGYVEQTDTQYF
.	.	TRBV29-1	TRBJ1-3	13	TGCAGCGCCCTCGGGGGAGCTGGAAACACCATATATTTT	CSALGGAGNTIYF
.	.	TRBV5-1	TRBJ2-7	12	TGCGCCAGCAGCGGCGCCTCTGTCGAGCAGTACTTC	CASSGASVEQYF
TRBD1	.	TRBV4-3	TRBJ1-1	14	TGCGCCAGCAGCCAAGACAGGGGGGACACTGAAGCTTTCTTT	CASSQDRGDTEAFF